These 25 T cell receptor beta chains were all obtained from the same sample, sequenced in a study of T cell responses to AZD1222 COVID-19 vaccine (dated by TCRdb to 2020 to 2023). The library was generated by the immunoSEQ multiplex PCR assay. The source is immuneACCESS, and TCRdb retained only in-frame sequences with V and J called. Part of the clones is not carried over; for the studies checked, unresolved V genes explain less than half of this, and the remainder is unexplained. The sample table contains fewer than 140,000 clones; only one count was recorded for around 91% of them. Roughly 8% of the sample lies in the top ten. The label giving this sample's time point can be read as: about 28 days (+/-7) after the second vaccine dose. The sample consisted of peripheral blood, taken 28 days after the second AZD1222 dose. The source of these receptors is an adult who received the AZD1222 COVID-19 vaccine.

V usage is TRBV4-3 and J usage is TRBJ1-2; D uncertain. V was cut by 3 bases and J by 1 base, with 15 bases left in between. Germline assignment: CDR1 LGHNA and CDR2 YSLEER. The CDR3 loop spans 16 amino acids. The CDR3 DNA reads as TGCGCCAGCAGCCAGGCGCCGGAGGGCAGTAACTATGGCTACACCTTC. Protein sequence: CASSQAPEGSNYGYTF.

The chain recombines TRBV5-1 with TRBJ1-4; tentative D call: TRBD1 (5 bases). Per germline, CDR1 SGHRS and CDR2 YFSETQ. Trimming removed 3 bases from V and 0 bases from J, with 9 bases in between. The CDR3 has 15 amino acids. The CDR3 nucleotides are TGCGCCAGCAGCTGGGGACGGCCAACTAATGAAAAACTGTTTTTT. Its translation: CASSWGRPTNEKLFF.

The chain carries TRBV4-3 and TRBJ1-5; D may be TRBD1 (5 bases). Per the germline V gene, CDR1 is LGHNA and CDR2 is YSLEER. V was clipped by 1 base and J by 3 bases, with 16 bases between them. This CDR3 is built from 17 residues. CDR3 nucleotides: TGCGCCAGCAGCCAAGGGACTGGTTCGGGGACCAATCAGCCCCAGCATTTT. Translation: CASSQGTGSGTNQPQHF.

The CDR3: CASPGQAGKTGELFF. CDR3 coding DNA: TGTGCCAGCCCCGGACAGGCTGGGAAGACCGGGGAGCTGTTTTTT. The chain joins TRBV18 to TRBJ2-2; 7 positions match TRBD1. J gave up 5 bases and V 8 bases, and 11 bases lay outside the gene matches. This CDR3 contains 15 residues. Germline CDR1 is KGHSH and CDR2 is LQKENI.

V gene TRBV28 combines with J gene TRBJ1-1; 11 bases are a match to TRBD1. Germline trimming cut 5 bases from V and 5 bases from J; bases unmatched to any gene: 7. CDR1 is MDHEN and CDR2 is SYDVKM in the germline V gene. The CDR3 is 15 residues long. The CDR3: CASSPRGQGATEAFF. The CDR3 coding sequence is TGTGCCAGCAGTCCTAGAGGACAGGGGGCGACTGAAGCTTTCTTT.

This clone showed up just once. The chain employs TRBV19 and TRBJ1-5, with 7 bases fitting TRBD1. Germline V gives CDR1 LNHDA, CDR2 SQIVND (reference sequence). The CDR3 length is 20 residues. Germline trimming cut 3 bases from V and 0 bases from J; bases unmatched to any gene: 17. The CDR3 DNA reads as TGTGCCAGTAGTATCTTTTACCTCGGGACAGAGACGTATAGCAATCAGCCCCAGCATTTT. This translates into CASSIFYLGTETYSNQPQHF. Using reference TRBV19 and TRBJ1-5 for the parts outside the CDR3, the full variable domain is DGGITQSPKYLFRKEGQNVTLSCEQNLNHDAMYWYRQDPGQGLRLIYYSQIVNDFQKGDIAEGYSVSREKKESFPLTVTSAQKNPTAFYLCASSIFYLGTETYSNQPQHFGDGTRLSIL.

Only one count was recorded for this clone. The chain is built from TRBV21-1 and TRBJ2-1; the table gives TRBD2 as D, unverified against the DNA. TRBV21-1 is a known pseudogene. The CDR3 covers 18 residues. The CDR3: CASSGVSGGLAGYNEQFF. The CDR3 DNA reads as TGTGCCAGCAGCGGCGTCTCGGGGGGACTAGCGGGGTACAATGAGCAGTTCTTC.

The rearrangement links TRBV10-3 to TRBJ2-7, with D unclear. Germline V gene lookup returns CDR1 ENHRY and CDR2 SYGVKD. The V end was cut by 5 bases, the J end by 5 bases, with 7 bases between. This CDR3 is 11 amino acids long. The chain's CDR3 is CAISQFDEQYF. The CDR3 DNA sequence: TGTGCCATCAGTCAGTTCGACGAGCAGTACTTC.

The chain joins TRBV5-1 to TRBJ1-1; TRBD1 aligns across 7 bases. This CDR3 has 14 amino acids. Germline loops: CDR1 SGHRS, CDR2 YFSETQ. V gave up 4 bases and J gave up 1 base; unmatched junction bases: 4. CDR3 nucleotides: TGCGCCAGCAGCCATGACAGGGCGAACACTGAAGCTTTCTTT. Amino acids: CASSHDRANTEAFF. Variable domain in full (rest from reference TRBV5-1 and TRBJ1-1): KAGVTQTPRYLIKTRGQQVTLSCSPISGHRSVSWYQQTPGQGLQFLFEYFSETQRNKGNFPGRFSGRQFSNSRSEMNVSTLELGDSALYLCASSHDRANTEAFFGQGTRLTVV.

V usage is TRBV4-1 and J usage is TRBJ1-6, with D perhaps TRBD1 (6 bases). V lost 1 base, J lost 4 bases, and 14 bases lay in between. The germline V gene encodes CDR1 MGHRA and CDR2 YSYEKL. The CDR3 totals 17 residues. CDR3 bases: TGCGCCAGCAGCCAAGTCCCGAGGACAGAGTATAATTCACCCCTCCACTTT. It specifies CASSQVPRTEYNSPLHF.

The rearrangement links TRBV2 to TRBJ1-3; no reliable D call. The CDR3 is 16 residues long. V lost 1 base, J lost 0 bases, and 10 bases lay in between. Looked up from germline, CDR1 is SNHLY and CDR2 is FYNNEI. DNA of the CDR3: TGTGCCAGCAGTGAAGACAGATTGAACTCTGGAAACACCATATATTTT. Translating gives CASSEDRLNSGNTIYF.

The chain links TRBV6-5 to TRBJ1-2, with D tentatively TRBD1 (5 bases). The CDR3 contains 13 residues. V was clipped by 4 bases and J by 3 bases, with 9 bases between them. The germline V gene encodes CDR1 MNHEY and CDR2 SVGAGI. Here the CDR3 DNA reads TGTGCCAGCAGTTCAGGGCCGGACTATGGCTACACCTTC. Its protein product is CASSSGPDYGYTF.

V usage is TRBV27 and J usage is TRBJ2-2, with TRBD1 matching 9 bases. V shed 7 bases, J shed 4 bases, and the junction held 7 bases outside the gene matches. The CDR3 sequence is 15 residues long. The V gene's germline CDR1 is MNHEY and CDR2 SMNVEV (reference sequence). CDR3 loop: CASKYGTGPTGELFF. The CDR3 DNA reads TGTGCCAGCAAATACGGGACAGGGCCCACCGGGGAGCTGTTTTTT.

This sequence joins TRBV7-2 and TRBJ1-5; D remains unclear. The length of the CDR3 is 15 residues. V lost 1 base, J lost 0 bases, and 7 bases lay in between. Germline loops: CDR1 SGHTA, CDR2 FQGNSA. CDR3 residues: CASSLVENSNQPQHF. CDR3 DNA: TGTGCCAGCAGCTTAGTGGAGAATAGCAATCAGCCCCAGCATTTT.

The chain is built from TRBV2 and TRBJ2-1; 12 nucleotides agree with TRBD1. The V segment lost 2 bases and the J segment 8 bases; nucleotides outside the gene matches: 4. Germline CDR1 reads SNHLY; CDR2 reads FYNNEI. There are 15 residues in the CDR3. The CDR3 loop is CASSERDRGRDEQFF. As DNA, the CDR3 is TGTGCCAGCAGTGAACGGGACAGGGGGCGCGATGAGCAGTTCTTC. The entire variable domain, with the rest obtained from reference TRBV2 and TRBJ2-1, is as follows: EPEVTQTPSHQVTQMGQEVILRCVPISNHLYFYWYRQILGQKVEFLVSFYNNEISEKSEIFDDQFSVERPDGSNFTLKIRSTKLEDSAMYFCASSERDRGRDEQFFGPGTRLTVL.

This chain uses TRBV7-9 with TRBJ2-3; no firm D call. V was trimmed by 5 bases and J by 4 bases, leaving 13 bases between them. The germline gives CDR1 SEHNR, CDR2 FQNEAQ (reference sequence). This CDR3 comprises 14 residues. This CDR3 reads CASSPITLPDTQYF. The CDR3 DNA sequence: TGTGCCAGCAGCCCAATAACCCTCCCAGATACGCAGTATTTT.

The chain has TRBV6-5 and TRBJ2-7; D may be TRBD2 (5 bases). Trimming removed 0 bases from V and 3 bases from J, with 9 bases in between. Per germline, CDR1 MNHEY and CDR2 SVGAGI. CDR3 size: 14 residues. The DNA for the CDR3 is TGTGCCAGCAGTTACTCCCGGGATGACTACGAGCAGTACTTC. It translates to CASSYSRDDYEQYF.

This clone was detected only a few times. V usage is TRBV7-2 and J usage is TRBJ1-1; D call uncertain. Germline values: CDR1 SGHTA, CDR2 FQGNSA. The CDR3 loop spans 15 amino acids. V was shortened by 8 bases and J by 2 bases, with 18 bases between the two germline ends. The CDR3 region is CASYGGRGDNTEAFF. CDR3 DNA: TGTGCCAGCTATGGAGGGCGGGGAGACAACACTGAAGCTTTCTTT.

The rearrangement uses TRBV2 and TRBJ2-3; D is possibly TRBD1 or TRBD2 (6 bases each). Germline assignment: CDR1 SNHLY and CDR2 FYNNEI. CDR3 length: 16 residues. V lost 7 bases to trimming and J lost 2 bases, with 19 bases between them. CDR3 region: CASTGAEDGSTDTQYF. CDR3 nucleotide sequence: TGTGCCAGCACGGGGGCCGAGGACGGATCCACAGATACGCAGTATTTT.

The CDR3 sequence: CASSDPGQGPDTQYF. CDR3 DNA sequence: TGTGCCAGCAGTGACCCCGGACAGGGACCAGATACGCAGTATTTT. The gene calls are TRBV25-1 and TRBJ2-3; TRBD1 matches 8 bases. J was trimmed by 4 bases and V by 3 bases; bases with no gene match: 6. The CDR3 runs 15 residues. Germline V lookup: CDR1 MGHDK, CDR2 SYGVNS. Together with reference TRBV25-1 and TRBJ2-3, the CDR3 gives the full variable domain: EADIYQTPRYLVIGTGKKITLECSQTMGHDKMYWYQQDPGMELHLIHYSYGVNSTEKGDLSSESTVSRIRTEHFPLTLESARPSHTSQYLCASSDPGQGPDTQYFGPGTRLTVL.

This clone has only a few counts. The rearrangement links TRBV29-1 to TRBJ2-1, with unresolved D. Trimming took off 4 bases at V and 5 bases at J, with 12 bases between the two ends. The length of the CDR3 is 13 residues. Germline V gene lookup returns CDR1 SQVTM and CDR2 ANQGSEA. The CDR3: CSVAQYDNNEQFF. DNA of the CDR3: TGCAGCGTTGCCCAATACGACAACAATGAGCAGTTCTTC.

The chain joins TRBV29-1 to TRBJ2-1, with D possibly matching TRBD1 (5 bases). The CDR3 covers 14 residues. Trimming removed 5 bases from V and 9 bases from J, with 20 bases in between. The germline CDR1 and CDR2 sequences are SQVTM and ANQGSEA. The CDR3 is CSVPNYRSGPEQFF. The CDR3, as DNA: TGCAGCGTTCCAAACTACAGGTCGGGTCCTGAGCAGTTCTTC.

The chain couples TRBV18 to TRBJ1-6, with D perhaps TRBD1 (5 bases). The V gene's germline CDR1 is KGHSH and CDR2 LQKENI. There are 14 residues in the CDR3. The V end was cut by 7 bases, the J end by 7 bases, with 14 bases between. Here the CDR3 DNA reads TGTGCCAGCTTCCGGGACCGCAAGAATTCACCCCTCCACTTT. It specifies CASFRDRKNSPLHF.

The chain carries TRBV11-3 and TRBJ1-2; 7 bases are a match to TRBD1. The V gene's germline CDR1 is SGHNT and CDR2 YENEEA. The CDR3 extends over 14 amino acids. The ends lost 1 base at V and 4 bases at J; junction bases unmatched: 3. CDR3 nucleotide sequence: TGTGCCAGCAGCTTAGGGGACAGAATCTATGGCTACACCTTC. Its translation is CASSLGDRIYGYTF.

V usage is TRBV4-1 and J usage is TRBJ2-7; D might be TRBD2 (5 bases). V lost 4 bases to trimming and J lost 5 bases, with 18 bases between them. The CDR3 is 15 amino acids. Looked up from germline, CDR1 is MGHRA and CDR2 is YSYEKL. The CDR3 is CASSLRGTTLDEQYF. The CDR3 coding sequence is TGCGCCAGCAGCCTTCGGGGAACAACACTGGACGAGCAGTACTTC.